This is a list of T cell receptor beta chains from one sample in a study of T cells after posttransplantation cyclophosphamide. The data were produced by immunoSEQ multiplex PCR, yet TCRdb's version contains in-frame clones alone and is incomplete. The specimen has tens of thousands of clones, none found just once. What was sequenced was PBMCs. The source of these receptors is a man aged 40-50 years in good health, CMV-negative, and a related stem cell transplant donor. Both conserved end residues are part of each CDR3. The D gene is left open where the match is weak. Clone sizes are shown as once, few, many or a size class.

D,V,size,J,CDR3,DNA
TRBD1,TRBV7-6,many,TRBJ1-4,CASSFNKAGTGNEKLFF,TGTGCCAGCAGCTTTAATAAGGCCGGGACAGGGAACGAAAAACTGTTTTTT
NA,TRBV4-3,many,TRBJ2-5,CASSQDNRIGETQYF,TGCGCCAGCAGCCAAGATAACCGGATCGGGGAGACCCAGTACTTC
NA,TRBV5-1,many,TRBJ1-5,CASSPTFGGTGQPQHF,TGCGCCAGCAGCCCCACGTTTGGGGGGACCGGGCAGCCCCAGCATTTT
TRBD2,TRBV7-3,medium-sized,TRBJ2-1,CASSLSTGTSVINEQFF,TGTGCCAGCAGCTTATCGACCGGGACTAGCGTTATTAATGAGCAGTTCTTC
NA,TRBV4-2,many,TRBJ2-3,CASSPEVGRADTQYF,TGTGCCAGCAGCCCCGAAGTAGGGAGAGCAGATACGCAGTATTTT
TRBD1,TRBV7-9,many,TRBJ1-2,CASGFGQGGYYGYTF,TGTGCCAGCGGCTTCGGACAGGGGGGGTACTATGGCTACACCTTC
TRBD1,TRBV10-2,many,TRBJ2-7,CASSAPGQGYEQYF,TGCGCCAGCAGTGCCCCGGGACAGGGCTACGAGCAGTACTTC
NA,TRBV10-3,many,TRBJ1-2,CAISELAGLYGYTF,TGTGCCATCAGTGAATTGGCGGGCCTCTATGGCTACACCTTC
NA,TRBV6-1,many,TRBJ1-2,CASSVELAGGYTF,TGTGCCAGCAGTGTCGAACTCGCGGGGGGCTACACCTTC
NA,TRBV5-6,many,TRBJ2-6,CASSPISGANVLTF,TGTGCCAGCAGCCCTATCTCTGGGGCCAACGTCCTGACTTTC
TRBD2,TRBV6-5,many,TRBJ2-1,CASRGRVRYNEQFF,TGTGCCAGCAGGGGGAGGGTGAGGTACAATGAGCAGTTCTTC
NA,TRBV14,few,TRBJ2-7,CASSQDWFTGYEQYF,TGTGCCAGCAGCCAAGATTGGTTTACGGGTTACGAGCAGTACTTC
TRBD2,TRBV6-5,many,TRBJ2-7,CASRGGLIYEQYF,TGTGCCAGCAGGGGGGGACTAATCTACGAGCAGTACTTC
NA,TRBV5-4,many,TRBJ2-1,CASSLGGRQVSRQFF,TGTGCCAGCAGTTTGGGGGGGAGACAGGTATCGCGGCAGTTCTTC
NA,TRBV28,many,TRBJ2-3,CASRLRQDTQYF,TGTGCCAGCAGGCTAAGACAAGATACGCAGTATTTT
TRBD2,TRBV19,many,TRBJ2-3,CASSRRLAGEGTDTQYF,TGTGCCAGTAGCCGCCGACTAGCGGGAGAGGGCACAGATACGCAGTATTTT
NA,TRBV30,many,TRBJ1-1,CACIPGNTEAFF,TGTGCATGTATCCCCGGGAACACTGAAGCTTTCTTT
TRBD2,TRBV6-4,many,TRBJ2-2,CASSDYSGKDGELFF,TGTGCCAGCAGTGATTATAGCGGGAAGGACGGGGAGCTGTTTTTT
TRBD2,TRBV10-3,many,TRBJ2-1,CAISGGQRENEQFF,TGTGCCATCAGTGGCGGCCAGCGGGAGAATGAGCAGTTCTTC
NA,TRBV18,many,TRBJ2-7,CASSPPVSGSYEQYF,TGTGCCAGCTCACCACCGGTCAGCGGCTCCTACGAGCAGTACTTC
NA,TRBV6-6,many,TRBJ2-2,CASSSAAGELFF,TGTGCCAGCAGTTCGGCGGCCGGGGAGCTGTTTTTT
TRBD2,TRBV19,many,TRBJ2-1,CASHKRGPYNEQFF,TGTGCCAGTCATAAGCGGGGCCCCTACAATGAGCAGTTCTTC
NA,TRBV28,many,TRBJ2-7,CASSLSGSHPYEQYF,TGTGCCAGCAGTTTATCCGGGAGCCACCCCTACGAGCAGTACTTC
TRBD1,TRBV5-1,many,TRBJ1-1,CASSSQGDNTEAFF,TGCGCCAGCAGCTCACAGGGGGATAACACTGAAGCTTTCTTT
NA,TRBV4-2,many,TRBJ2-3,CASSQDSPSGTDTQYF,TGTGCCAGCAGCCAAGATTCCCCTAGCGGCACAGATACGCAGTATTTT
TRBD2,TRBV19,many,TRBJ2-1,CASSIDYSPLAGYNNEQFF,TGTGCCAGTAGTATAGATTATTCCCCTCTAGCGGGATATAACAATGAGCAGTTCTTC
NA,TRBV6-1,many,TRBJ1-5,CAIEAGGSNQPQHF,TGTGCCATTGAGGCGGGGGGGAGCAATCAGCCCCAGCATTTT
NA,TRBV27,many,TRBJ2-1,CASSLQGSEQFF,TGTGCCAGCAGTTTACAGGGGAGTGAGCAGTTCTTC
NA,TRBV10-2,many,TRBJ2-7,CASSPPGEQYF,TGCGCCAGCAGTCCTCCGGGGGAGCAGTACTTC
TRBD2,TRBV11-1,many,TRBJ2-7,CASTYAGDDEQYF,TGTGCCAGCACCTACGCGGGGGACGACGAGCAGTACTTC
NA,TRBV27,few,TRBJ2-1,CASSLTGRSYNEQFF,TGTGCCAGCAGTTTGACGGGGAGGTCCTACAATGAGCAGTTCTTC
NA,TRBV27,many,TRBJ2-7,CASSVRASSSEQYF,TGTGCCAGTTCCGTCAGGGCCTCGTCCAGCGAGCAGTACTTC
TRBD1,TRBV5-5,many,TRBJ1-6,CASSLGQGESPLHF,TGTGCCAGCAGCTTAGGACAGGGGGAATCACCCCTCCACTTT
NA,TRBV4-3,many,TRBJ2-2,CASSQDGGRGGELFF,TGCGCCAGCAGCCAAGACGGGGGGCGGGGCGGGGAGCTGTTTTTT
NA,TRBV4-3,many,TRBJ1-4,CASSQDDRPGNDEKLFF,TGCGCCAGCAGCCAAGACGATCGGCCAGGGAACGATGAAAAACTGTTTTTT
NA,TRBV20-1,many,TRBJ1-1,CSGSQNTEAFF,TGCAGTGGTAGCCAGAACACTGAAGCTTTCTTT
NA,TRBV6-6,many,TRBJ1-4,CASSYSNEKLFF,TGTGCCAGCAGTTATTCGAATGAAAAACTGTTTTTT
TRBD1,TRBV5-5,many,TRBJ1-3,CASSRDRGLGNTIYF,TGTGCCAGCAGTCGGGACAGGGGGCTCGGAAACACCATATATTTT
TRBD1,TRBV5-1,many,TRBJ2-7,CASSYRGDGQYF,TGCGCCAGCAGCTACAGGGGAGACGGGCAGTACTTC
TRBD1,TRBV29-1,few,TRBJ1-1,CSVAMNRGTEAFF,TGCAGCGTGGCTATGAACAGGGGAACTGAAGCTTTCTTT
TRBD2,TRBV29-1,many,TRBJ2-1,CSVEDRGTSGSDNEQFF,TGCAGCGTTGAAGATCGCGGGACTAGCGGGAGTGACAATGAGCAGTTCTTC